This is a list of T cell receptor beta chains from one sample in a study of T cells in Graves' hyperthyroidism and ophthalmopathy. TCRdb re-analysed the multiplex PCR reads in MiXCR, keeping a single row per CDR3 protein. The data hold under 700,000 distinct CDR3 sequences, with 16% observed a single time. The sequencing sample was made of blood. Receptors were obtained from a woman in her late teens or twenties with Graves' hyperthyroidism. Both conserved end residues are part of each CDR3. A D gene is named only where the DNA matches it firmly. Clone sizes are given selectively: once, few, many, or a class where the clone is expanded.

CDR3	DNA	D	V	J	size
CSVLRDRADTQYF	TGCAGCGTTCTCCGAGACAGGGCAGATACGCAGTATTTT	TRBD1	TRBV29-1	TRBJ2-3	many
CASSDSTGGGYTF	TGTGCCAGCAGTGACTCTACCGGGGGCGGCTACACCTTC	NA	TRBV6-5	TRBJ1-2	NA
CASSLDSQDQPQHF	TGTGCCAGCAGCTTAGACAGCCAAGATCAGCCCCAGCATTTT	NA	TRBV7-9	TRBJ1-5	few
CASSPWLAGAVGTDTQYF	TGTGCCAGCAGCCCCTGGCTAGCGGGAGCGGTTGGCACAGATACGCAGTATTTT	TRBD2	TRBV12-3/TRBV12-4	TRBJ2-3	NA
CSASAGPSYNEQFF	TGCAGTGCTTCAGCGGGACCCTCCTACAATGAGCAGTTCTTC	TRBD2	TRBV20-1	TRBJ2-1	NA
CSARSGGAGELFF	TGCAGTGCTAGGAGTGGGGGGGCCGGGGAGCTGTTTTTT	TRBD2	TRBV20-1	TRBJ2-2	many
CASGLATAVNEQFF	TGTGCCAGCGGACTAGCGACCGCGGTCAATGAGCAGTTCTTC	TRBD2	TRBV6-2/TRBV6-3	TRBJ2-1	NA
CASSFDQGLGYSNQPQHF	TGTGCCAGCAGTTTTGATCAGGGTCTGGGGTATAGCAATCAGCCCCAGCATTTT	NA	TRBV12-3/TRBV12-4	TRBJ1-5	NA
CSGAGGFGTEAFF	TGCAGTGGGGCAGGGGGCTTTGGCACTGAAGCTTTCTTT	TRBD1	TRBV20-1	TRBJ1-1	NA
CASSQDLGLGEYF	TGCGCCAGCAGCCAAGATCTCGGTTTGGGGGAGTACTTC	NA	TRBV4-3	TRBJ2-5	NA
CASSLRSTSGRNEQFF	TGTGCCAGCAGTTTACGAAGCACTAGCGGGAGGAATGAGCAGTTCTTC	TRBD2	TRBV27	TRBJ2-1	many
CASNSYPSEGQPQHF	TGTGCCAGCAACTCATACCCTTCAGAAGGCCAGCCCCAGCATTTT	NA	TRBV2	TRBJ1-5	many
CSTRRRDYGYTF	TGCAGTACCAGGAGGAGGGACTATGGCTACACCTTC	NA	TRBV20-1	TRBJ1-2	few
CASSPSGNTNTGELFF	TGTGCCAGCAGCCCTAGCGGAAACACGAACACCGGGGAGCTGTTTTTT	TRBD2	TRBV12-3/TRBV12-4	TRBJ2-2	many
CSARVLDSYNEQFF	TGCAGTGCTAGAGTACTAGACTCCTACAATGAGCAGTTCTTC	NA	TRBV20-1	TRBJ2-1	NA
CASSQEGTGGELFF	TGTGCCAGCAGCCAAGAGGGAACGGGCGGGGAGCTGTTTTTT	NA	TRBV3-1	TRBJ2-2	few
CASNFPQADKMYWSNQPQHF	TGTGCCAGCAACTTCCCCCAGGCCGACAAAATGTATTGGAGCAATCAGCCCCAGCATTTT	NA	TRBV12-3/TRBV12-4	TRBJ1-5	many
CASSIVTTLAKNIQYF	TGTGCCAGTAGTATAGTCACAACCCTAGCCAAAAACATTCAGTACTTC	NA	TRBV19	TRBJ2-4	NA
CSAGRDTMNTEAFF	TGCAGCGCTGGGAGGGACACAATGAACACTGAAGCTTTCTTT	NA	TRBV29-1	TRBJ1-1	few
CASSQQGAGQPQHF	TGTGCCAGCTCACAACAGGGGGCAGGACAGCCCCAGCATTTT	TRBD1	TRBV18	TRBJ1-5	many
CAISPGTSGTNEQFF	TGTGCCATCAGTCCCGGGACTAGCGGCACCAATGAGCAGTTCTTC	TRBD2	TRBV10-3	TRBJ2-1	many
CASRPTGQETQYF	TGTGCCAGCAGACCGACAGGCCAAGAGACCCAGTACTTC	NA	TRBV28	TRBJ2-5	many
CASSVASGGNEQFF	TGTGCCAGCAGCGTAGCTTCCGGGGGAAATGAGCAGTTCTTC	NA	TRBV9	TRBJ2-1	many
CASSYWHQNTEAFF	TGTGCCAGCAGTTACTGGCACCAGAACACTGAAGCTTTCTTT	NA	TRBV6-2/TRBV6-3	TRBJ1-1	many
CASSLTPGTGSFSTDTQYF	TGTGCCAGCAGTCTTACACCCGGGACAGGAAGCTTTAGCACAGATACGCAGTATTTT	TRBD1	TRBV2	TRBJ2-3	NA
CASSDRATNEKLFF	TGTGCCAGCAGTGACAGGGCAACTAATGAAAAACTGTTTTTT	NA	TRBV2	TRBJ1-4	NA
CSAPMNLLGPDTQYF	TGCAGTGCTCCAATGAACCTTCTAGGCCCAGATACGCAGTATTTT	NA	TRBV20-1	TRBJ2-3	few
CASSPWEGYNEQFF	TGTGCCAGCAGTCCCTGGGAGGGCTACAATGAGCAGTTCTTC	TRBD2	TRBV28	TRBJ2-1	many
CASNGGWPYNEQFF	TGTGCCAGCAATGGGGGGTGGCCCTACAATGAGCAGTTCTTC	NA	TRBV6-2/TRBV6-3	TRBJ2-1	NA
CASSSGRHYGYTF	TGTGCCAGCAGTTCCGGTCGTCACTATGGCTACACCTTC	NA	TRBV12-3/TRBV12-4	TRBJ1-2	NA
CASSLGVNTEAFF	TGTGCCAGCAGCTTAGGGGTGAACACTGAAGCTTTCTTT	NA	TRBV12-3/TRBV12-4	TRBJ1-1	many
CASSFIGLGGEQYF	TGTGCCAGCAGCTTTATTGGGCTAGGAGGCGAGCAGTACTTC	NA	TRBV7-8	TRBJ2-7	NA
CASSPDYGDTGELFF	TGTGCCAGCAGCCCTGATTATGGGGACACCGGGGAGCTGTTTTTT	NA	TRBV5-6	TRBJ2-2	NA
CASSLLGGIKETQYF	TGTGCCAGCAGCTTACTCGGAGGGATTAAAGAGACCCAGTACTTC	NA	TRBV5-6	TRBJ2-5	few
CASKRASGGTGELFF	TGTGCCAGCAAACGCGCAAGCGGGGGCACCGGGGAGCTGTTTTTT	TRBD2	TRBV12-3/TRBV12-4	TRBJ2-2	few
CSVVPGGTGYALEAFF	TGCAGCGTCGTCCCGGGAGGGACAGGGTACGCGCTTGAAGCTTTCTTT	TRBD1	TRBV29-1	TRBJ1-1	NA
CASSLYFTGEMNGTDTQYF	TGTGCCAGCAGCCTATATTTTACGGGAGAGATGAATGGGACAGATACGCAGTATTTT	NA	TRBV7-8	TRBJ2-3	few
CASSPRGRGGYTF	TGTGCCAGCAGTCCCAGGGGGCGAGGGGGCTACACCTTC	TRBD1	TRBV12-3/TRBV12-4	TRBJ1-2	many
CASSQAASTDTQYF	TGTGCCAGCAGCCAAGCTGCTTCCACAGATACGCAGTATTTT	NA	TRBV3-1	TRBJ2-3	NA
CASSEGQGVNEKLFF	TGTGCCAGCAGCGAAGGACAGGGGGTTAATGAAAAACTGTTTTTT	TRBD1	TRBV7-9	TRBJ1-4	NA
CATSGGLRTYNEQFF	TGTGCCACCAGCGGGGGACTAAGAACGTACAATGAGCAGTTCTTC	TRBD2	TRBV15	TRBJ2-1	few
CASSEDGGSDTQYF	TGTGCCAGCAGTGAGGACGGGGGGTCAGATACGCAGTATTTT	TRBD2	TRBV2	TRBJ2-3	few
CASSQEERNYGYTF	TGCGCCAGCAGCCAAGAGGAACGGAATTATGGCTACACCTTC	NA	TRBV4-1	TRBJ1-2	NA
CASSTGTVLTEAFF	TGTGCCAGCAGCACAGGGACAGTACTGACTGAAGCTTTCTTT	TRBD1	TRBV5-4	TRBJ1-1	NA
CASSSSGTRNTEAFF	TGTGCCAGCAGCTCTAGCGGGACAAGGAACACTGAAGCTTTCTTT	NA	TRBV7-6	TRBJ1-1	few
CSAPETSNEQFF	TGCAGTGCCCCCGAAACTAGCAATGAGCAGTTCTTC	NA	TRBV20-1	TRBJ2-1	many
CASSLRRGNNEQYF	TGTGCCAGCAGTTTACGTCGGGGGAACAACGAGCAGTACTTC	NA	TRBV12-3/TRBV12-4	TRBJ2-7	many
CASSNRGQGDSPLHF	TGTGCCAGCAGTAACAGGGGGCAGGGGGATTCACCCCTCCACTTT	TRBD1	TRBV6-1	TRBJ1-6	few
CASSYSTGDEQFF	TGTGCCAGCAGTTACTCGACAGGAGATGAGCAGTTCTTC	NA	TRBV6-2/TRBV6-3	TRBJ2-1	many
CASSYGTGNNSPLHF	TGTGCCAGCAGTTACGGGACAGGGAATAATTCACCCCTCCACTTT	TRBD1	TRBV27	TRBJ1-6	NA
CASSLTGVGITEQFF	TGTGCCAGCAGCTTGACGGGAGTGGGTATTACTGAGCAGTTCTTC	NA	TRBV11-2	TRBJ2-1	many
CASSSDWGSNQPQHF	TGTGCCAGCAGCTCGGATTGGGGTAGCAATCAGCCCCAGCATTTT	NA	TRBV7-9	TRBJ1-5	many
CASRPGQSSYEQYF	TGTGCCAGCAGGCCGGGACAGAGCTCCTACGAGCAGTACTTC	TRBD1	TRBV5-6	TRBJ2-7	many
CASSQQPGQSFSEQYF	TGCGCCAGCAGCCAACAACCGGGACAGTCTTTTTCCGAGCAGTACTTC	TRBD1	TRBV4-1	TRBJ2-7	few